This T cell receptor (beta chain) was profiled in a study of Graves' ophthalmopathy and Graves' hyperthyroidism. Germline lookup yields CDR1 SGHAT and CDR2 FQNNGV. Trimming stripped 5 bases from V and 2 bases from J, with 10 bases between. The CDR3 covers 13 residues. Ten or more counts support this clonotype. Its antigen is currently unknown. Enrolled hyperthyroidism patients had a new diagnosis, a duration under 2 months, and an age of 18 to 65. Certain patients, namely those with other autoimmune diseases, uncontrolled infections, pregnancy or lactation, were excluded. The PBMC fraction was derived from under 11 ml of fresh peripheral blood. General observations from the study: Most expanded thyroid clonotypes above 0.001 frequency also appeared in blood.

RNA transcripts provided the template for amplifying TCR beta CDR3 regions. After a first-round RT-PCR with HTBI primers, a second-round multiplex PCR was run. A single record per CDR3 protein comes from TCRdb applying MiXCR to the multiplex PCR reads. The repertoire consists of 300,000 to 450,000 distinct CDR3 sequences, with 17% occurring once and the leading ten covering about 2.4%. The source is an adult woman with stable Graves' hyperthyroidism. Sequenced sample: peripheral blood. The chain is built from TRBV11-2 and TRBJ2-7, with D unclear. CDR3 coding DNA: TGTGCCAGCAGCAGCCCAAGGACCTACGAGCAGTACTTC. This encodes CASSSPRTYEQYF.